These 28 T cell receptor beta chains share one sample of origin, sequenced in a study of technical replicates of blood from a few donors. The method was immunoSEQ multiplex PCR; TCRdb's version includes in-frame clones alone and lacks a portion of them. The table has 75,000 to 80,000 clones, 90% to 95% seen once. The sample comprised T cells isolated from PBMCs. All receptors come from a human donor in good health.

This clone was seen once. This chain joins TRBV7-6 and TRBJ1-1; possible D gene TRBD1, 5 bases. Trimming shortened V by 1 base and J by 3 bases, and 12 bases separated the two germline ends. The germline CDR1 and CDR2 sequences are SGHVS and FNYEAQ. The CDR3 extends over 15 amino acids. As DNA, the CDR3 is TGTGCCAGCAGCTTAGGAAGGTGGGGGGACACTGAAGCTTTCTTT. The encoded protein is CASSLGRWGDTEAFF.

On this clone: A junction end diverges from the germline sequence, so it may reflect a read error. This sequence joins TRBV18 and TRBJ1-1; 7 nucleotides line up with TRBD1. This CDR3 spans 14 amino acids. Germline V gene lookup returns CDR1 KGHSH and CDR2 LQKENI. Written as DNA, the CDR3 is TGTGCCAGCTCGCCACAGGGGATTGGCACTGAAGCTTTCTTT. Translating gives CASSPQGIGTEAFF. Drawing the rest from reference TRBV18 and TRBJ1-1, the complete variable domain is NAGVMQNPRHLVRRRGQEARLRCSPMKGHSHVYWYRQLPEEGLKFMVYLQKENIIDESGMPKERFSAEFPKEGPSILRIQQVVRGDSAAYFCASSPQGIGTEAFFGQGTRLTVV.

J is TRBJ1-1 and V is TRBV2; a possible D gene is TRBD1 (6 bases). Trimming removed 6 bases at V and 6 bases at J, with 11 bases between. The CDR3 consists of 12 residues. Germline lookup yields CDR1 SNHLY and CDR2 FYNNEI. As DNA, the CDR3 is TGTGCCAGCAGCTACAGGGTCCCTGAAGCTTTCTTT. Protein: CASSYRVPEAFF.

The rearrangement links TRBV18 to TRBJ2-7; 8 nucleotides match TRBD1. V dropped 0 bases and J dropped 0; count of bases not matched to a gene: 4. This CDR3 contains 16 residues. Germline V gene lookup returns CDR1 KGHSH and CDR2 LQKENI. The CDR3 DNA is TGTGCCAGCTCACCACCTGGGGACAGGAGCTCCTACGAGCAGTACTTC. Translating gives CASSPPGDRSSYEQYF.

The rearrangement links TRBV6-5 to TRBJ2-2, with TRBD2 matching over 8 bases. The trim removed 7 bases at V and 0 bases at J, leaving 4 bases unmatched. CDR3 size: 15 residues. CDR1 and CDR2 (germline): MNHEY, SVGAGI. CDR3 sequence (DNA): TGTGCCAGCACAAAGGGACTAGCGAACACCGGGGAGCTGTTTTTT. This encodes CASTKGLANTGELFF.

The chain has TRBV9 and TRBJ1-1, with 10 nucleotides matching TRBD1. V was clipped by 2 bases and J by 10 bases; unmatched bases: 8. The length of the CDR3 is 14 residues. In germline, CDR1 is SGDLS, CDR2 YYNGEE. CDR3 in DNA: TGTGCCAGCAGCGTTTACGCGACAGGGGGCTCAGCTTTCTTT. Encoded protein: CASSVYATGGSAFF.

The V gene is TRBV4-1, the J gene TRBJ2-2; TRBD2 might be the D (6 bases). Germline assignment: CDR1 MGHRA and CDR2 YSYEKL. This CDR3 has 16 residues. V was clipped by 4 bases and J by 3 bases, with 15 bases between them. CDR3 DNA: TGCGCCAGCAGCCTCTTACGGGACTTCTACACCGGGGAGCTGTTTTTT. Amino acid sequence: CASSLLRDFYTGELFF.

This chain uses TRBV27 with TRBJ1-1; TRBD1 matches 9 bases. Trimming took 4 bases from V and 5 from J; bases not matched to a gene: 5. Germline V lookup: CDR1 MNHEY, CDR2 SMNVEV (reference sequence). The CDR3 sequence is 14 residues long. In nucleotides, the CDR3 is TGTGCCAGCAGTTCCCTGACAGGGGGGACTGAAGCTTTCTTT. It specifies CASSSLTGGTEAFF.

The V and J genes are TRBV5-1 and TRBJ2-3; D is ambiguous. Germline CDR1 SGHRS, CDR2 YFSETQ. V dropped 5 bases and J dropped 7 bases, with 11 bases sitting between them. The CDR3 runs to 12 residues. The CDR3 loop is CASSPPDYTQYF. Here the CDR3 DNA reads TGCGCCAGCAGTCCTCCAGACTATACGCAGTATTTT.

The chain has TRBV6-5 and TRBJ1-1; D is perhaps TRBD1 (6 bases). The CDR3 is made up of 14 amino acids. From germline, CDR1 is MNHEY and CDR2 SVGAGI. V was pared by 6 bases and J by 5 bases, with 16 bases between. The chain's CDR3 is CASSSVGGGTEAFF. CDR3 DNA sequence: TGTGCCAGCAGCTCCGTTGGGGGCGGAACTGAAGCTTTCTTT.

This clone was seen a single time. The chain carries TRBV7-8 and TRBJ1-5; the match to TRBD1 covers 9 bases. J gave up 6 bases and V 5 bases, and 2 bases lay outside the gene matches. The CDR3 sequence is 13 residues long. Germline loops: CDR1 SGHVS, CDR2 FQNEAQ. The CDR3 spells CASSRDRAQPQHF. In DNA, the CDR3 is TGTGCCAGCAGCCGGGACAGGGCTCAGCCCCAGCATTTT.

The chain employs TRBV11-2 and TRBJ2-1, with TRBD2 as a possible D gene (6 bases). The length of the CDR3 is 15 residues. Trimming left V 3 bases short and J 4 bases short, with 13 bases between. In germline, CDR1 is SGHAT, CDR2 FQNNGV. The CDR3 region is CASSFGGGVYNEQFF. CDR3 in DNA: TGTGCCAGCAGCTTTGGGGGAGGTGTGTACAATGAGCAGTTCTTC.

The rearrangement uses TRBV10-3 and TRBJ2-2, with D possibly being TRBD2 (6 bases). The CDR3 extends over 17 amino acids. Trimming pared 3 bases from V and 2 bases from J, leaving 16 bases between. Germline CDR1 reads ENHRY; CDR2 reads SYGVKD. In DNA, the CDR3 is TGTGCCATCAGTGAATACGGGACTCGAGGTAACACCGGGGAGCTGTTTTTT. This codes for CAISEYGTRGNTGELFF.

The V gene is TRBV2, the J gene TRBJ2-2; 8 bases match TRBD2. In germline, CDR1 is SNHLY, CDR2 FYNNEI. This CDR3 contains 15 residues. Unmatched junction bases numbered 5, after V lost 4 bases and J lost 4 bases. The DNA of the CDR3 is TGTGCCAGCAGTGTCACCCGGGAGGGCACCGGGGAGCTGTTTTTT. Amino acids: CASSVTREGTGELFF.

CDR3 coding DNA: TGCGCCAGCAGACGAACTAGCGCATCCTACGAGCAGTACTTC. Translation: CASRRTSASYEQYF. The V gene is TRBV4-1, the J gene TRBJ2-7; the match to TRBD2 covers 7 bases. The germline gives CDR1 MGHRA, CDR2 YSYEKL. Trimming removed 6 bases from V and 1 base from J; junction bases left unmatched: 6. The CDR3 loop spans 14 amino acids.

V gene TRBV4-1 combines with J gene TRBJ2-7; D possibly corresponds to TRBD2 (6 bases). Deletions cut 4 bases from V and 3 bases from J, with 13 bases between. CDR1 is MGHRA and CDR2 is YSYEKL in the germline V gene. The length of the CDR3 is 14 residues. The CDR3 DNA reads TGCGCCAGCAGCCCCCCGGGAGAAATCTACGAGCAGTACTTC. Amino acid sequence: CASSPPGEIYEQYF.

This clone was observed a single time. This CDR3 is CASKALGSSYEQYF. DNA for the CDR3: TGCGCCAGCAAAGCGCTTGGAAGCTCCTACGAGCAGTACTTC. J is TRBJ2-5 and V is TRBV5-1; no firm D call. The J call could be wrong; TRBJ2-7 is a better fit for the DNA end. Germline CDR1 and CDR2: SGHRS and YFSETQ. There are 14 residues in the CDR3.

The CDR3 sequence is CASVNLRGRLNEQFF. CDR3 DNA sequence: TGTGCCAGCGTGAACCTCAGGGGGCGTCTCAATGAGCAGTTCTTC. The chain is built from TRBV6-1 and TRBJ2-1, with 8 nucleotides matching TRBD1. V gave up 8 bases and J gave up 6 bases; unmatched junction bases: 12. CDR1 MNHNS and CDR2 SASEGT come from the germline V gene. This CDR3 has 15 residues.

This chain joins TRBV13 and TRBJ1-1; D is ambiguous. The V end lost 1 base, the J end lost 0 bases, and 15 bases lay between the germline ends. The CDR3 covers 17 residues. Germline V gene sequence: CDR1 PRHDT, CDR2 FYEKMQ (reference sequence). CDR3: CASSLVGGLNMNTEAFF. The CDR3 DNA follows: TGTGCCAGCAGCTTAGTTGGAGGACTCAACATGAACACTGAAGCTTTCTTT.

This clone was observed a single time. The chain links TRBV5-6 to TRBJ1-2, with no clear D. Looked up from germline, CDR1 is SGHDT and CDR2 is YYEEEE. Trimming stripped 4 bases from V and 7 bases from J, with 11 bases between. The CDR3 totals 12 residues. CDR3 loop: CASSLRTLGYTF. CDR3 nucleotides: TGTGCCAGCAGCCTAAGAACTCTTGGCTACACCTTC.

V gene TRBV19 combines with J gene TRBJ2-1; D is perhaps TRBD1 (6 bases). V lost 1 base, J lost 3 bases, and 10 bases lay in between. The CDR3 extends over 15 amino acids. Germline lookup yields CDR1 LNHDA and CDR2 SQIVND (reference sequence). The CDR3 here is CASSIGGQIYNEQFF. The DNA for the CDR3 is TGTGCCAGTAGTATAGGTGGACAGATCTACAATGAGCAGTTCTTC. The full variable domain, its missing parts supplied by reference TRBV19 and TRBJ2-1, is DGGITQSPKYLFRKEGQNVTLSCEQNLNHDAMYWYRQDPGQGLRLIYYSQIVNDFQKGDIAEGYSVSREKKESFPLTVTSAQKNPTAFYLCASSIGGQIYNEQFFGPGTRLTVL.

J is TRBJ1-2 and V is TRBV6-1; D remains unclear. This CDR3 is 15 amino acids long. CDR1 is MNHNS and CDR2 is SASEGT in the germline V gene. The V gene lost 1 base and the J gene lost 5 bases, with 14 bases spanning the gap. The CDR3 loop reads CASSEVGSANYGYTF. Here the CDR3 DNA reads TGTGCCAGCAGTGAAGTCGGTTCTGCGAATTATGGCTACACCTTC.

The CDR3 loop reads CASSLVRGETGELFF. As DNA, the CDR3 is TGTGCCAGCAGCTTAGTTCGCGGGGAAACCGGGGAGCTGTTTTTT. V usage is TRBV7-8 and J usage is TRBJ2-2, with D possibly matching TRBD2 (6 bases). V shed 1 base and J shed 5 bases, with 11 bases lying between them. The CDR3 totals 15 residues. Germline lookup yields CDR1 SGHVS and CDR2 FQNEAQ.

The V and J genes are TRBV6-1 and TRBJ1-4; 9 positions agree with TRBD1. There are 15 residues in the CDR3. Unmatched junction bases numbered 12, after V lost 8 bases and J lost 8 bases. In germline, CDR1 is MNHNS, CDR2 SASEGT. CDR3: CASGDRDREEEKLFF. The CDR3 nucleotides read TGTGCCAGCGGAGATCGGGACAGGGAGGAAGAAAAACTGTTTTTT.

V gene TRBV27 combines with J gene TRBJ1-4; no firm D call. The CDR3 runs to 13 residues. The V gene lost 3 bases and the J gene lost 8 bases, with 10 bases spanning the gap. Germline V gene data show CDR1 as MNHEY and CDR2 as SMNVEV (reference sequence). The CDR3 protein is CASSFSLGEKLFF. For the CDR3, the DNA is TGTGCCAGCAGTTTTTCCCTAGGAGAAAAACTGTTTTTT.

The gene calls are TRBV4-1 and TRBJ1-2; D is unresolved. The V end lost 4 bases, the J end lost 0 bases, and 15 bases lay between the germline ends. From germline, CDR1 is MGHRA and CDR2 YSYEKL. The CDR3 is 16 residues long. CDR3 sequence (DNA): TGCGCCAGCAGCCCGGAAACACAGCCGACTAACTATGGCTACACCTTC. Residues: CASSPETQPTNYGYTF.

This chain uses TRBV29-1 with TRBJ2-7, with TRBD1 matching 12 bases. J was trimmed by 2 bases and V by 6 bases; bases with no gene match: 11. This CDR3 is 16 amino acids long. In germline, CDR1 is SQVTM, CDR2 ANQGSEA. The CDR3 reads CSVRGTGGMNAYEQYF. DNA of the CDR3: TGCAGCGTGCGTGGGACAGGGGGCATGAATGCCTACGAGCAGTACTTC.

This CDR3 reads CSVDTSGIYNEQFF. The DNA of the CDR3 is TGCAGCGTTGATACCAGCGGGATTTACAATGAGCAGTTCTTC. The chain employs TRBV29-1 and TRBJ2-1; 7 nucleotides line up with TRBD2. Germline loops: CDR1 SQVTM, CDR2 ANQGSEA. The CDR3 runs to 14 residues. The V gene end was trimmed by 3 bases and the J gene end by 4 bases; junction bases not matched to a gene: 6.